A single sample is the source of the 8 T cell receptor beta chains below, sequenced in a study of T cells in women clearing cervical HPV infection. The method was immunoSEQ multiplex PCR; TCRdb's version includes in-frame clones alone and lacks a portion of them. The table counts some 33,000 clones; approximately 8.4% lies in the top ten. Material for sequencing was blood buffy coat. The receptors here all came from a woman between 18 and 70 years old with a cervical HPV16 infection that either progressed to CIN3+ or cleared (not recorded which).

On this clone itself: The read ends 3 residues early relative to the CDR3; the germline J gene fills the gap. J is TRBJ2-6 and V is TRBV9; 10 bases line up with TRBD2. Germline trimming cut 3 bases from V and 0 bases from J; bases unmatched to any gene: 9. The CDR3 has 19 amino acids. Germline CDR1 reads SGDLS; CDR2 reads YYNGEE. This CDR3 reads CASSGLGTSAYSGANVLTF. The part of the CDR3 DNA that was read is TGTGCCAGCAGCGGACTGGGGACTAGCGCTTACTCTGGGGCCAACGTC.

With regard to this clone: The read comes to an end 3 residues before the CDR3 does, leaving the germline J gene to fill in the end. The chain couples TRBV7-9 to TRBJ1-4; D not resolved. CDR1 and CDR2 from the germline V gene are SEHNR and FQNEAQ (reference sequence). CDR3 length equals 15 residues. V was shortened by 8 bases and J by 0 bases, with 13 bases between the two germline ends. This chain's CDR3 is CASSPVGPTNEKLFF. Incomplete CDR3 DNA: TGTGCCAGCTCACCCGTAGGGCCAACTAATGAAAAA.

Remarks on this clone: Read coverage stops 3 residues before the CDR3 terminus; the germline J gene supplies the remainder. The chain combines TRBV2 with TRBJ1-2, with D perhaps TRBD1 (6 bases). Germline assignment: CDR1 SNHLY and CDR2 FYNNEI. The CDR3 extends over 16 amino acids. The CDR3 reads CASSGSTSGGPYDYTF. The CDR3 DNA, read in part, is TGTGCCAGCAGTGGATCGACTAGCGGGGGGCCCTACGAC. Supplemented by reference TRBV2 and TRBJ1-2, the full variable domain reads EPEVTQTPSHQVTQMGQEVILRCVPISNHLYFYWYRQILGQKVEFLVSFYNNEISEKSEIFDDQFSVERPDGSNFTLKIRSTKLEDSAMYFCASSGSTSGGPYDYTFGSGTRLTVV.

The CDR3 bases that were read are TGTGCCAGCAGGGAACTAGCGGGAGCGGGAAATGAG. Translated: CASRELAGAGNE. The full CDR3 reads CASRELAGAGNEQFF. The chain carries TRBV11-2 and TRBJ2-1; 11 nucleotides agree with TRBD2. Read data end 3 residues before the CDR3 end; the end is taken from the germline J gene. V lost 6 bases and J lost 7; bases outside the gene matches: 8. The CDR3 has 15 residues. The V gene's germline CDR1 is SGHAT and CDR2 FQNNGV.

Concerning this clone itself: The sequence runs out 3 residues before the end of the CDR3; the remainder is reconstructed from the germline J gene. V and J are TRBV7-9 and TRBJ1-3; D is perhaps TRBD1 (6 bases). Trimming stripped 5 bases from V and 7 bases from J, with 12 bases between. This CDR3 comprises 13 residues. The germline CDR1 and CDR2 sequences are SEHNR and FQNEAQ (reference sequence). Partial CDR3 DNA: TGTGCCAGCAGCCCAACAGGGCCGAACACC. It specifies CASSPTGPNT. The entire CDR3 sequence reads CASSPTGPNTIYF.

Concerning this clone: Sequencing ends 3 residues short of the CDR3 end; the germline J gene provides the rest. The rearrangement links TRBV5-4 to TRBJ2-1; TRBD2 agrees at 10 bases. Germline lookup yields CDR1 SGHNT and CDR2 YYREEE (reference sequence). This CDR3 has 16 residues. Trimming removed 0 bases from V and 7 bases from J; junction bases left unmatched: 7. CDR3 amino acids: CASSLGLAGGWNEQFF. CDR3 DNA (partial): TGTGCCAGCAGCTTGGGGTTAGCGGGAGGTTGGAATGAG.

Concerning this clone itself: Read sequence stops 3 residues before the CDR3 end, and the germline J gene provides the missing end. The genes are TRBV5-1 and TRBJ2-7; D might be TRBD2 (6 bases). Trimming stripped 3 bases from V and 1 base from J, with 14 bases between. Germline V gene lookup returns CDR1 SGHRS and CDR2 YFSETQ. The CDR3 sequence is 15 residues long. This CDR3 reads CASSWGTPKSYEQYF. The part of the CDR3 DNA that was read is TGCGCCAGCAGCTGGGGGACTCCCAAGTCCTACGAG. The variable domain in full, completed from reference TRBV5-1 and TRBJ2-7, reads KAGVTQTPRYLIKTRGQQVTLSCSPISGHRSVSWYQQTPGQGLQFLFEYFSETQRNKGNFPGRFSGRQFSNSRSEMNVSTLELGDSALYLCASSWGTPKSYEQYFGPGTRLTVT.

The DNA read from the CDR3 is TGTGCCAGCAGCTTGGGTGTCGCGGGAGGTCACGAG. It codes for CASSLGVAGGHE. The entire CDR3 protein is CASSLGVAGGHEQYF. The chain carries TRBV7-9 and TRBJ2-7; 8 nucleotides match TRBD2. Read data end 3 residues before the CDR3 end; the end is taken from the germline J gene. The germline V gene encodes CDR1 SEHNR and CDR2 FQNEAQ (reference sequence). The junction had 9 bases not matched to a gene; V was cut back by 3 bases and J by 5 bases. The CDR3 sequence is 15 residues long.